Below, 22 T cell receptor beta chains from the same sample are listed, as sequenced in a study of cytomegalovirus exposure and HLA in healthy donors. Amplification used 60 Vbeta primers and 13 Jbeta primers. Only in-frame clones appear in the TCRdb table, and some are missing; sequencing was by immunoSEQ multiplex PCR. Of about 84,000 clones listed, roughly 78% are singletons. The sequencing input was PBMCs. Receptor source: a male donor in good health and CMV-seropositive.

The chain is built from TRBV9 and TRBJ2-6, with 7 bases that match TRBD1. The V and J ends lost 0 bases and 0 bases, in that order; junction bases with no gene match: 0. CDR3 length equals 16 residues. Germline V gives CDR1 SGDLS, CDR2 YYNGEE. For the CDR3, the DNA is TGTGCCAGCAGCGTAGACAGGGGCTCTGGGGCCAACGTCCTGACTTTC. The encoded protein is CASSVDRGSGANVLTF.

This clone was seen more than once but under ten times. CDR3 loop: CASNNRGYEQYF. CDR3 sequence (DNA): TGTGCCAGCAACAACAGGGGCTACGAGCAGTACTTC. The V gene is TRBV6-1, the J gene TRBJ2-7; TRBD1 aligns across 7 bases. The CDR3 extends over 12 amino acids. The junction had 3 bases not matched to a gene; V was cut back by 7 bases and J by 3 bases. Germline lookup yields CDR1 MNHNS and CDR2 SASEGT.

CDR3 DNA: TGTGCCAGCTCGGAAGGTAGGGGGTCCCGAATGAACACTGAAGCTTTCTTT. This encodes CASSEGRGSRMNTEAFF. J is TRBJ1-1 and V is TRBV18, with TRBD1 as a possible D gene (6 bases). Trimming took 6 bases from V and 0 from J, leaving 20 bases between them. The CDR3 loop spans 17 amino acids. The V gene's germline CDR1 is KGHSH and CDR2 LQKENI.

The J gene is TRBJ2-2, the V gene TRBV29-1; 10 bases are a match to TRBD1. The germline V gene has CDR1 SQVTM and CDR2 ANQGSEA. With V trimmed by 6 bases and J by 2 bases, 6 bases remained unmatched. The CDR3 consists of 15 residues. In nucleotides, the CDR3 is TGCAGCGTCTTCGGGACAGGGGAAAACACCGGGGAGCTGTTTTTT. It codes for CSVFGTGENTGELFF.

This clone showed up many times. The chain uses TRBV7-2 and TRBJ1-2, with TRBD1 identical over 10 bases. Germline values: CDR1 SGHTA, CDR2 FQGNSA. The CDR3 spans 13 residues. V gave up 5 bases and J gave up 8 bases; unmatched junction bases: 5. In nucleotides, the CDR3 is TGTGCCAGCAGCCGGGGACAGGGGATAGGCTACACCTTC. This gives the protein CASSRGQGIGYTF.

V usage is TRBV7-9 and J usage is TRBJ2-1; 12 bases agree with TRBD2. CDR1 is SEHNR and CDR2 is FQNEAQ in the germline V gene (reference sequence). This CDR3 region has 14 residues. Trimming took 5 bases from V and 5 from J; bases not matched to a gene: 1. CDR3 protein: CASSRLAGDNEQFF. The CDR3 bases are TGTGCCAGCAGCCGACTAGCGGGAGACAATGAGCAGTTCTTC. Looking up the rest from reference TRBV7-9 and TRBJ2-1 gives the full variable domain: DTGVSQNPRHKITKRGQNVTFRCDPISEHNRLYWYRQTLGQGPEFLTYFQNEAQLEKSRLLSDRFSAERPKGSFSTLEIQRTEQGDSAMYLCASSRLAGDNEQFFGPGTRLTVL.

CDR3 protein: CASRFSGMMSYEQYF. The CDR3 DNA reads TGTGCCAGCAGATTTAGCGGGATGATGTCCTACGAGCAGTACTTC. J is TRBJ2-7 and V is TRBV6-1; 8 nucleotides align to TRBD2. The J segment lost 1 base and the V segment lost 6 bases, leaving 8 bases of the junction unmatched. There are 15 residues in the CDR3. Germline CDR1 is MNHNS and CDR2 is SASEGT.

V is TRBV2 and J is TRBJ1-2, with 10 bases identical to TRBD1. The CDR3 length is 15 residues. After removal of 5 bases from V and 4 bases from J, the junction contained 7 bases not matched to a gene. Germline V CDR1 and CDR2: SNHLY, FYNNEI. The CDR3 reads CASSPTGQGSYGYTF. CDR3 bases: TGTGCCAGCAGTCCGACGGGACAGGGGAGCTATGGCTACACCTTC.

V is TRBV28 and J is TRBJ2-7; possibly TRBD2 for D (6 bases). The germline V gene has CDR1 MDHEN and CDR2 SYDVKM. There are 17 residues in the CDR3. Trimming shortened V by 8 bases and J by 2 bases, and 25 bases separated the two germline ends. The CDR3 loop is CASGPSVGLAATYEQYF. Written as DNA, the CDR3 is TGTGCCAGCGGCCCCTCTGTCGGGTTAGCGGCCACCTACGAGCAGTACTTC.

This clone was picked up a small number of times. The chain uses TRBV6-1 and TRBJ1-1, with D perhaps TRBD1 (5 bases). Between the trimmed V and J ends, which lost 4 bases and 1 base, there was a span of 7 bases. This CDR3 contains 13 residues. CDR1 and CDR2 (germline): MNHNS, SASEGT. As DNA, the CDR3 is TGTGCCAGCAGTGTCGGGGGGAACACTGAAGCTTTCTTT. This sequence encodes CASSVGGNTEAFF.

The rearrangement uses TRBV5-1 and TRBJ2-7, with a tentative D call TRBD1 (6 bases). Germline V gene lookup returns CDR1 SGHRS and CDR2 YFSETQ. Trimming cost V 0 bases and J 1 base, with 8 bases left between them. The CDR3 spans 14 residues. For the CDR3, the DNA is TGCGCCAGCAGCTTGGATCAGGGGTCCTACGAGCAGTACTTC. It yields the protein CASSLDQGSYEQYF.

The CDR3 DNA sequence: TGTGCCAGCAGCTCTAAAGACAGGGTGGAGACCCAGTACTTC. Its translation: CASSSKDRVETQYF. The chain carries TRBV7-9 and TRBJ2-5, with 7 bases matching TRBD1. The CDR3 contains 14 residues. In germline, CDR1 is SEHNR, CDR2 FQNEAQ (reference sequence). Trimming at V came to 4 bases and at J to 5 bases, leaving 7 bases not matched to a gene.

This clone has more than one count but fewer than ten. V is TRBV9 and J is TRBJ2-5, with TRBD2 as a possible D gene (5 bases). This CDR3 is 13 amino acids long. The V end lost 2 bases, the J end lost 5 bases, and 10 bases lay between the germline ends. Germline V gene sequence: CDR1 SGDLS, CDR2 YYNGEE. CDR3 loop: CASSVSSLETQYF. Here the CDR3 DNA reads TGTGCCAGCAGCGTCTCTAGCTTGGAGACCCAGTACTTC. The full variable domain, rest sourced from reference TRBV9 and TRBJ2-5, is DSGVTQTPKHLITATGQRVTLRCSPRSGDLSVYWYQQSLDQGLQFLIQYYNGEERAKGNILERFSAQQFPDLHSELNLSSLELGDSALYFCASSVSSLETQYFGPGTRLLVL.

The J gene is TRBJ2-2, the V gene TRBV7-9; tentative D call: TRBD1 (6 bases). V lost 3 bases and J 1 base, leaving 9 bases between the germline ends. This CDR3 region has 15 residues. The germline CDR1 and CDR2 sequences are SEHNR and FQNEAQ (reference sequence). The CDR3 loop reads CASSFQQGNTGELFF. The CDR3 bases are TGTGCCAGCAGCTTCCAACAGGGGAACACCGGGGAGCTGTTTTTT. Full variable domain (remainder filled in from reference TRBV7-9 and TRBJ2-2): DTGVSQNPRHKITKRGQNVTFRCDPISEHNRLYWYRQTLGQGPEFLTYFQNEAQLEKSRLLSDRFSAERPKGSFSTLEIQRTEQGDSAMYLCASSFQQGNTGELFFGEGSRLTVL.

This chain links TRBV2 with TRBJ2-2; D gene uncertain. CDR3 length: 14 amino acids. Germline CDR1 reads SNHLY; CDR2 reads FYNNEI. V was shortened by 6 bases and J by 6 bases, with 14 bases between the two germline ends. The CDR3 nucleotides read TGTGCCAGCAGATTCCTAGGCTCGGCCGGGGAGCTGTTTTTT. It yields the protein CASRFLGSAGELFF.

The gene calls are TRBV27 and TRBJ2-7, with 8 bases fitting TRBD2. This CDR3 has 16 residues. After removal of 2 bases from V and 5 bases from J, the junction contained 11 bases not matched to a gene. Germline lookup yields CDR1 MNHEY and CDR2 SMNVEV (reference sequence). The CDR3 DNA reads TGTGCCAGCAGTTTAAGGGGAGCGGGAGTTATCCACGAGCAGTACTTC. Amino acids: CASSLRGAGVIHEQYF.

The chain employs TRBV5-4 and TRBJ2-2, with 8 positions matching TRBD2. Unmatched junction bases numbered 5, after V lost 2 bases and J lost 2 bases. This CDR3 has 16 residues. CDR1 and CDR2 (germline): SGHNT, YYREEE (reference sequence). The CDR3 region has the DNA TGTGCCAGCAGCTTCGGCGGGAGGAGTAACACCGGGGAGCTGTTTTTT. Residues: CASSFGGRSNTGELFF. The full variable domain, with the rest looked up from reference TRBV5-4 and TRBJ2-2, is ETGVTQSPTHLIKTRGQQVTLRCSSQSGHNTVSWYQQALGQGPQFIFQYYREEENGRGNFPPRFSGLQFPNYSSELNVNALELDDSALYLCASSFGGRSNTGELFFGEGSRLTVL.

In its sample, this clone was seen once. J is TRBJ2-1 and V is TRBV19; 14 nucleotides match TRBD2. The CDR3 runs to 16 residues. Trimming at V came to 3 bases and at J to 7 bases, leaving 5 bases not matched to a gene. The germline V gene has CDR1 LNHDA and CDR2 SQIVND (reference sequence). The CDR3 DNA reads TGTGCCAGTAGTATGGGACTAGCGGGAGTAAGGAATGAGCAGTTCTTC. This sequence encodes CASSMGLAGVRNEQFF.

The rearrangement joins TRBV28 to TRBJ1-4, with D perhaps TRBD1 (6 bases). With 6 bases removed from V and 8 bases from J, the gap between germline ends came to 16 bases. CDR3 size: 14 residues. The germline gives CDR1 MDHEN, CDR2 SYDVKM. Written as DNA, the CDR3 is TGTGCCAGCAGGGTCCAGGGGAAGGGAGAAAAACTGTTTTTT. It codes for CASRVQGKGEKLFF.

This sequence joins TRBV7-9 and TRBJ2-1, with 7 bases identical to TRBD2. The CDR3 has 17 residues. The V and J ends lost 0 bases and 8 bases, in that order; junction bases with no gene match: 13. Germline V gene sequence: CDR1 SEHNR, CDR2 FQNEAQ (reference sequence). The CDR3 loop reads CASSLALASGGVDEQFF. The CDR3 coding sequence is TGTGCCAGCAGCTTAGCGTTGGCTAGCGGAGGTGTGGATGAGCAGTTCTTC.

V gene TRBV9 combines with J gene TRBJ2-3; TRBD2 agrees at 9 bases. Germline trimming cut 3 bases from V and 2 bases from J; bases unmatched to any gene: 7. This CDR3 spans 16 amino acids. Germline-derived CDR1 and CDR2 are SGDLS and YYNGEE. The CDR3 DNA reads TGTGCCAGCAGCGCCCTTAGCGGGAGAGACACAGATACGCAGTATTTT. This sequence encodes CASSALSGRDTDTQYF.

This clone occurred once. The chain uses TRBV27 and TRBJ2-5, with no clear D. The CDR3 contains 13 residues. V lost 5 bases and J 4 bases, leaving 11 bases between the germline ends. The germline V gene has CDR1 MNHEY and CDR2 SMNVEV (reference sequence). CDR3 loop: CASSPHGGETQYF. The CDR3 region has the DNA TGTGCCAGCAGTCCTCACGGCGGAGAGACCCAGTACTTC.